Below, 30 T cell receptor beta chains from the same sample are listed, as sequenced in a study of blood T cell repertoires in COVID-19. The data were produced by immunoSEQ multiplex PCR, yet TCRdb's version contains in-frame clones alone and is incomplete. The table lists about 180,000 clones, more than 70% of them singletons. The sequenced sample was peripheral blood. The source is a woman older than 75 with active or convalescent COVID-19.

V gene TRBV5-1 combines with J gene TRBJ2-2; D unclear. V was cut by 0 bases and J by 0 bases, with 6 bases left in between. This CDR3 is built from 15 residues. The germline V gene encodes CDR1 SGHRS and CDR2 YFSETQ. The CDR3 DNA sequence: TGCGCCAGCAGCTTGGCTGTATCGAACACCGGGGAGCTGTTTTTT. The encoded protein is CASSLAVSNTGELFF.

J is TRBJ2-5 and V is TRBV5-4; 11 bases are shared with TRBD2. Germline loops: CDR1 SGHNT, CDR2 YYREEE (reference sequence). CDR3 length equals 15 residues. V shed 4 bases, J shed 4 bases, and the junction held 6 bases outside the gene matches. The CDR3 coding sequence is TGTGCCAGCAGCCCCAGACTAGCGGGAATAGAGACCCAGTACTTC. It yields the protein CASSPRLAGIETQYF.

The chain recombines TRBV19 with TRBJ1-1, with 7 bases identical to TRBD1. Germline CDR1 reads LNHDA; CDR2 reads SQIVND (reference sequence). V was pared by 7 bases and J by 4 bases, with 6 bases of the junction left unmatched. The length of the CDR3 is 13 residues. CDR3 region: CASTLNRGTEAFF. Here the CDR3 DNA reads TGTGCCAGTACCTTAAACAGGGGCACTGAAGCTTTCTTT.

V and J are TRBV2 and TRBJ1-2, with D maybe TRBD1 (6 bases). V dropped 5 bases and J dropped 7 bases, with 11 bases sitting between them. CDR3 length equals 12 residues. The germline gives CDR1 SNHLY, CDR2 FYNNEI. CDR3: CASSPQGSGYTF. The CDR3 DNA reads as TGTGCCAGCAGTCCTCAGGGGTCTGGCTACACCTTC.

This chain links TRBV20-1 with TRBJ1-2; D call uncertain. The V gene lost 2 bases and the J gene lost 4 bases, with 5 bases spanning the gap. The CDR3 has 11 amino acids. The germline CDR1 and CDR2 sequences are DFQATT and SNEGSKA (reference sequence). The CDR3 region has the DNA TGCAGTGCTAGATACAGCTATGGCTACACCTTC. Its translation: CSARYSYGYTF.

The V gene is TRBV28, the J gene TRBJ1-2, with D unclear. The CDR3 spans 13 residues. Germline assignment: CDR1 MDHEN and CDR2 SYDVKM. The V end lost 3 bases, the J end lost 8 bases, and 13 bases lay between the germline ends. The DNA of the CDR3 is TGTGCCAGCAGTTTGCGTGGCAGCGGCGGCTACACCTTC. Its translation: CASSLRGSGGYTF.

This chain connects TRBV11-3 to TRBJ2-1; weak D call: TRBD1 (5 bases). Germline lookup yields CDR1 SGHNT and CDR2 YENEEA. The CDR3 length is 16 residues. V shed 2 bases and J shed 5 bases, with 16 bases lying between them. The CDR3 nucleotides read TGTGCCAGCAGCTTACAGGGTCCCTTGGCCAACAATGAGCAGTTCTTC. Protein product: CASSLQGPLANNEQFF.

The chain combines TRBV3-1 (or the pseudogene TRBV3-2) with TRBJ2-7; D is perhaps TRBD1 (6 bases). In germline, CDR1 is LGHDT, CDR2 YNNKEL (reference sequence). V was cut by 0 bases and J by 0 bases, with 15 bases left in between. The CDR3 loop spans 17 amino acids. The CDR3 spells CASSQDLGGSLSYEQYF. The DNA of the CDR3 is TGTGCCAGCAGCCAAGATCTAGGGGGTTCCCTCTCCTACGAGCAGTACTTC.

This clone was observed a single time. The chain has TRBV5-6 and TRBJ2-3; D possibly corresponds to TRBD1 (6 bases). V was trimmed by 5 bases and J by 3 bases, leaving 25 bases between them. This CDR3 spans 18 amino acids. Germline CDR1 and CDR2: SGHDT and YYEEEE. The CDR3 here is CASRITPGQQGLTDTQYF. The DNA of the CDR3 is TGTGCCAGCAGAATTACCCCAGGGCAACAGGGATTGACAGATACGCAGTATTTT. Drawing the rest from reference TRBV5-6 and TRBJ2-3, the complete variable domain is DAGVTQSPTHLIKTRGQQVTLRCSPKSGHDTVSWYQQALGQGPQFIFQYYEEEERQRGNFPDRFSGHQFPNYSSELNVNALLLGDSALYLCASRITPGQQGLTDTQYFGPGTRLTVL.

The rearrangement links TRBV30 to TRBJ2-1; 14 nucleotides agree with TRBD2. Germline values: CDR1 GTSNPN, CDR2 SVGIG (reference sequence). V was clipped by 2 bases and J by 8 bases; unmatched bases: 8. This CDR3 contains 16 residues. CDR3 in amino acids: CAWSTGLAGVGHEQFF. The CDR3 coding sequence is TGTGCCTGGAGTACGGGACTAGCGGGAGTAGGTCATGAGCAGTTCTTC.

The V and J genes are TRBV3-1 (or the pseudogene TRBV3-2) and TRBJ2-3; tentatively, D is TRBD2 (6 bases). The CDR3 has 14 amino acids. V lost 2 bases to trimming and J lost 9 bases, with 15 bases between them. Germline V gene data show CDR1 as LGHDT and CDR2 as YNNKEL (reference sequence). This CDR3 is CASSQSSTRETQYF. The CDR3, as DNA: TGTGCCAGCAGCCAATCCTCGACTAGAGAAACGCAGTATTTT.

This chain links TRBV14 with TRBJ1-6; 7 bases match TRBD1. V lost 1 base and J lost 7; bases outside the gene matches: 4. The germline V gene has CDR1 SGHDN and CDR2 FVKESK. CDR3 length equals 15 residues. Here the CDR3 DNA reads TGTGCCAGCAGCCAAGCACAGGGGTTCAATTCACCCCTCCACTTT. The encoded protein is CASSQAQGFNSPLHF.

The rearrangement uses TRBV19 and TRBJ2-1; TRBD2 aligns across 9 bases. CDR3 length: 17 amino acids. The germline V gene has CDR1 LNHDA and CDR2 SQIVND (reference sequence). J lost 7 bases, V lost 9 bases, and 19 bases had no gene match. In DNA form, the CDR3 reads TGTGCCAGCCAGTCGGGGCTAGCGGGAAGGTTAGGGAATGAGCAGTTCTTC. Translation: CASQSGLAGRLGNEQFF.

The chain couples TRBV7-6 to TRBJ1-4, with D unclear. This CDR3 has 16 residues. Between the trimmed V and J ends, which lost 5 bases and 0 bases, there was a span of 13 bases. Germline values: CDR1 SGHVS, CDR2 FNYEAQ. Here the CDR3 reads CASSPQLGATNEKLFF. In DNA, the CDR3 is TGTGCCAGCAGCCCTCAGCTGGGCGCAACTAATGAAAAACTGTTTTTT.

The chain carries TRBV6-5 and TRBJ1-3; weak D call: TRBD1 (5 bases). Germline V lookup: CDR1 MNHEY, CDR2 SVGAGI. This CDR3 contains 14 residues. V lost 8 bases, J lost 7 bases, and 18 bases lay in between. The CDR3: CASLIGDSRNTIYF. The CDR3 nucleotides read TGTGCCAGCTTAATTGGGGACTCACGGAACACCATATATTTT.

The chain employs TRBV19 and TRBJ2-5; D perhaps matches TRBD2 (5 bases). Germline V gene data show CDR1 as LNHDA and CDR2 as SQIVND (reference sequence). V lost 2 bases and J 5 bases, leaving 12 bases between the germline ends. CDR3 length: 14 residues. The CDR3 here is CASSISGPPETQYF. CDR3 nucleotide sequence: TGTGCCAGTAGTATAAGCGGCCCTCCTGAGACCCAGTACTTC.

J is TRBJ2-7 and V is TRBV20-1; D call uncertain. This CDR3 has 11 amino acids. Germline loops: CDR1 DFQATT, CDR2 SNEGSKA (reference sequence). The V end was cut by 4 bases, the J end by 3 bases, with 7 bases between. The CDR3 spells CSAKTVYEQYF. CDR3 DNA sequence: TGCAGTGCTAAAACGGTCTACGAGCAGTACTTC.

V is TRBV28 and J is TRBJ1-2, with 9 bases lining up with TRBD1. Trimming at V came to 6 bases and at J to 4 bases, leaving 3 bases not matched to a gene. This CDR3 contains 13 residues. The germline CDR1 and CDR2 sequences are MDHEN and SYDVKM. CDR3 loop: CASRMDRGYGYTF. The CDR3 nucleotides read TGTGCCAGCAGAATGGACAGGGGCTATGGCTACACCTTC.

This clone turned up a few times. This sequence joins TRBV18 and TRBJ1-2; D possibly corresponds to TRBD1 (6 bases). The CDR3 extends over 13 amino acids. Trimming pared 6 bases from V and 7 bases from J, leaving 15 bases between. Germline V CDR1 and CDR2: KGHSH, LQKENI. The CDR3 DNA sequence: TGTGCCAGCTCGAAGGACAGCTGGGGTGGCTACACCTTC. Protein product: CASSKDSWGGYTF.

V is TRBV4-1 and J is TRBJ2-3; the D gene is possibly TRBD1 (5 bases). The CDR3 contains 15 residues. V gave up 4 bases and J gave up 6 bases, with 17 bases separating them. From germline, CDR1 is MGHRA and CDR2 YSYEKL. Here the CDR3 reads CASSPSGALGDTQYF. In DNA form, the CDR3 reads TGCGCCAGCAGCCCTAGTGGGGCACTTGGGGATACGCAGTATTTT.

The gene calls are TRBV9 and TRBJ1-2; 9 positions agree with TRBD1. V lost 4 bases and J lost 2; bases outside the gene matches: 3. Germline loops: CDR1 SGDLS, CDR2 YYNGEE. This CDR3 has 14 amino acids. CDR3 residues: CASSRDRANYGYTF. In nucleotides, the CDR3 is TGTGCCAGCAGCCGGGACAGGGCCAACTATGGCTACACCTTC.

The chain joins TRBV7-2 to TRBJ1-4, with 11 bases fitting TRBD1. Per germline, CDR1 SGHTA and CDR2 FQGNSA. The V gene end was trimmed by 0 bases and the J gene end by 7 bases; junction bases not matched to a gene: 4. This CDR3 is built from 16 residues. The CDR3 loop is CASSLAPGTGGEKLFF. The CDR3 nucleotides are TGTGCCAGCAGCTTAGCGCCAGGGACAGGGGGTGAAAAACTGTTTTTT.

The rearrangement links TRBV5-1 to TRBJ2-1; a possible D gene is TRBD2 (5 bases). CDR3 size: 15 residues. The V and J ends lost 5 bases and 0 bases respectively, with 12 bases between them. The germline V gene encodes CDR1 SGHRS and CDR2 YFSETQ. The CDR3, as DNA: TGCGCCAGCAGTTGGAACCGGGGCTCCTACAATGAGCAGTTCTTC. Its protein is CASSWNRGSYNEQFF.

This clone was recorded only once. V and J are TRBV12-3 or TRBV12-4 and TRBJ2-2, with a possible D match to TRBD2 (5 bases). This CDR3 is 12 amino acids long. With 4 bases removed from V and 6 bases from J, the gap between germline ends came to 6 bases. The CDR3 sequence is CASSSGAGELFF. The CDR3 DNA reads TGTGCCAGCAGTTCCGGGGCCGGGGAGCTGTTTTTT.

The rearrangement uses TRBV28 and TRBJ2-1; D might be TRBD1 (5 bases). Trimming took 8 bases from V and 6 from J, leaving 14 bases between them. Per germline, CDR1 MDHEN and CDR2 SYDVKM. The CDR3 spans 13 residues. CDR3: CASLFQGSNEQFF. For the CDR3, the DNA is TGTGCCAGCCTTTTCCAGGGAAGCAATGAGCAGTTCTTC.

The chain links TRBV19 to TRBJ2-5; D ambiguous. Germline lookup yields CDR1 LNHDA and CDR2 SQIVND (reference sequence). The length of the CDR3 is 12 residues. Deletions cut 3 bases from V and 7 bases from J, with 9 bases between. The CDR3 reads CASSMTSGTQYF. Written as DNA, the CDR3 is TGTGCCAGTAGTATGACTTCGGGGACCCAGTACTTC.

The chain combines TRBV3-1 (or the pseudogene TRBV3-2) with TRBJ1-2, with D maybe TRBD1 (6 bases). Trimming pared 4 bases from V and 7 bases from J, leaving 25 bases between. This CDR3 has 17 residues. In germline, CDR1 is LGHDT, CDR2 YNNKEL (reference sequence). CDR3 coding DNA: TGTGCCAGCAGCCTATCATATGTTAAAGGGGGGGCTGGTGGCTACACCTTC. Translated: CASSLSYVKGGAGGYTF.

The chain combines TRBV6-6 with TRBJ1-1; D unresolved. The V gene's germline CDR1 is MNHNY and CDR2 SVGAGI (reference sequence). The V gene lost 0 bases and the J gene lost 1 base, with 6 bases spanning the gap. The CDR3 extends over 14 amino acids. DNA of the CDR3: TGTGCCAGCAGTTACTCGGAGGGGAACACTGAAGCTTTCTTT. It is translated as CASSYSEGNTEAFF.

V usage is TRBV5-1 and J usage is TRBJ2-1; TRBD1 matches 8 bases. The CDR3 loop spans 15 amino acids. V shed 3 bases and J 9 bases; nucleotides not matched to a gene: 11. Germline values: CDR1 SGHRS, CDR2 YFSETQ. The CDR3 region has the DNA TGCGCCAGCAGCTCAGACCCAGGGGGCTTAACTGAGCAGTTCTTC. Its protein product is CASSSDPGGLTEQFF. The full variable domain, completed using reference TRBV5-1 and TRBJ2-1, is KAGVTQTPRYLIKTRGQQVTLSCSPISGHRSVSWYQQTPGQGLQFLFEYFSETQRNKGNFPGRFSGRQFSNSRSEMNVSTLELGDSALYLCASSSDPGGLTEQFFGPGTRLTVL.

To note about this clone: Other DNA sequences in the sample encode the same CDR3. The chain links TRBV5-1 to TRBJ1-5, with D unresolved. The V end was cut by 0 bases, the J end by 5 bases, with 9 bases between. The CDR3 consists of 14 residues. Germline V gives CDR1 SGHRS, CDR2 YFSETQ. CDR3 bases: TGCGCCAGCAGCTTGGCGGGAGCCGATCAGCCCCAGCATTTT. Translated: CASSLAGADQPQHF.